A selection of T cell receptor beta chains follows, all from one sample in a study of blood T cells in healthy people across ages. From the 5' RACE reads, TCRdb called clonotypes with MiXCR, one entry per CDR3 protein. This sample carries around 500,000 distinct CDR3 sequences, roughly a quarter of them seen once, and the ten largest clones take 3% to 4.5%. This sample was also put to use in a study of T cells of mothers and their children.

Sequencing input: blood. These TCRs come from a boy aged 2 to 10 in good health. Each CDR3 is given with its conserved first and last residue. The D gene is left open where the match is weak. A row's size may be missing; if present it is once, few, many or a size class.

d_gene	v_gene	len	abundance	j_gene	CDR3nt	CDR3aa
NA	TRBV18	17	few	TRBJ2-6	TGTGCCAGCTCACCCGGCAGGGCGAACTCTGGGGCCAACGTCCTGACTTTC	CASSPGRANSGANVLTF
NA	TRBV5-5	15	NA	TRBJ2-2	TGTGCCAGCAGCTTGCGGTTGGCGAACACCAGGGAGCTGTTTTTT	CASSLRLANTRELFF
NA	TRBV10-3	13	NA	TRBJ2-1	TGTGCCATCAGACTTCAAGACCTTAATGAGCAGTTCTTC	CAIRLQDLNEQFF
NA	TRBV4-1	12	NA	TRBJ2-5	TGCGCCAGCGGCGGGCCCCAAGAGACCCAGTACTTC	CASGGPQETQYF
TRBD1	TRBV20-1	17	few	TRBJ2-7	TGCAGTGCTAGAGATCCTCTCCACCGGGACAGAGGGAACGGGCAGTACTTC	CSARDPLHRDRGNGQYF
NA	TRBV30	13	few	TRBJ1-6	TGTGCCTGGACAGGGGCTAGGGATTCACCCCTCCACTTT	CAWTGARDSPLHF
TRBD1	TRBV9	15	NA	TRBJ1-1	TGTGCCAGCAGCCCTCGGACAGGGGAGGTTACTGAAGCTTTCTTT	CASSPRTGEVTEAFF
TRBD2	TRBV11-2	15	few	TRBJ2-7	TGTGCCAGCAGGCCTATAGCGGGGCTAGCCTACGAGCAGTACTTC	CASRPIAGLAYEQYF
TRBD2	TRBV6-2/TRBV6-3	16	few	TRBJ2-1	TGTGCCAGCAGTTACTCGAATCTAGCGGGAGAAGTTGAGCAGTTCTTC	CASSYSNLAGEVEQFF
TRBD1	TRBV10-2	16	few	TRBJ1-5	TGCGCCAGCACCGGGACAGGGGGCGAACCAAATCAGCCCCAGCATTTT	CASTGTGGEPNQPQHF
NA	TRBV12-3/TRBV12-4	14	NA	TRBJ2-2	TGTGCCAGCAGGCCTACCGGGTTCACCGGGGAGCTGTTTTTT	CASRPTGFTGELFF
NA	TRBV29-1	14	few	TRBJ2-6	TGCAGCGCCTGGGGGGGCGCTGGGGCCAACGTCCTGACTTTC	CSAWGGAGANVLTF
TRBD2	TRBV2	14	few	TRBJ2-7	TGTGCCAGCATGGCTAGCGGGGGCCCCTACGAGCAGTACTTC	CASMASGGPYEQYF
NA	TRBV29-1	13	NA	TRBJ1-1	TGCAGCGTTGTTGGTAGGGTGGGCACTGAAGCTTTCTTT	CSVVGRVGTEAFF
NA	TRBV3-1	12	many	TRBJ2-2	TGTGCCAGCAGCCAAGAGGCCGGGGAGCTGTTTTTT	CASSQEAGELFF
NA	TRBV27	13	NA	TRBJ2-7	TGTGCCAGCAGTAGACAGGACCCCTCCGAGCAGTACTTC	CASSRQDPSEQYF
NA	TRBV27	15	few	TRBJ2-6	TGTGCCAGCAGTATCGCCGATTCTGGGGCCAACGTCCTGACTTTC	CASSIADSGANVLTF
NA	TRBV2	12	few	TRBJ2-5	TGTGCCAGCGGGACACTCCAAGAGACCCAGTACTTC	CASGTLQETQYF
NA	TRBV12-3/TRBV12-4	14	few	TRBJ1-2	TGTGCCAGCAGTACACAGGGTTGGCACTATGGCTACACCTTC	CASSTQGWHYGYTF
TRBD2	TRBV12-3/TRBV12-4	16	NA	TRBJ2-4	TGTGCCAGCAGTTTGGTACTAGCGGGAGGGCCAGACATTCAGTACTTC	CASSLVLAGGPDIQYF
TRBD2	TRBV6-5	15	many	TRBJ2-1	TGTGCCAGCAGTTCCGGGACTAGCGGATACAATGAGCAGTTCTTC	CASSSGTSGYNEQFF
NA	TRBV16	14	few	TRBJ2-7	TGTGCCAGCAGCCAATCGAATCAGGGCTACGAGCAGTACTTC	CASSQSNQGYEQYF
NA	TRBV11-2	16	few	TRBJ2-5	TGTGCCAGCAGCTTAGCTCCGCAGGTCACGGCGGAGACCCAGTACTTC	CASSLAPQVTAETQYF
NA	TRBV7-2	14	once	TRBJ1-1	TGTGCCAGCGTCTTAAGCCGGGACGGCCCTGAAGCTTTCTTT	CASVLSRDGPEAFF
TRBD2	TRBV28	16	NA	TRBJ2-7	TGTGCCAGCCGCATCCCTCCACTAGCGGGAGAAAGCGAGCAGTACTTC	CASRIPPLAGESEQYF
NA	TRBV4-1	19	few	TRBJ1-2	TGCGCCAGCAGCCAAGATCTCCAGGGGCAGATGACTTCTCGCTATGGCTACACCTTC	CASSQDLQGQMTSRYGYTF
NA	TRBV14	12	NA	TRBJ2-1	TGTGCCAGCAGCCAAAGAAGGGTACGGCAGTTCTTC	CASSQRRVRQFF
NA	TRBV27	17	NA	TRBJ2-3	TGTGCCAGCAGTTTAAGGCCGCTAGGGTTTGGCACAGATACGCAGTATTTT	CASSLRPLGFGTDTQYF
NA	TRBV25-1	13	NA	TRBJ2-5	TGTGCCAGCACCAGCCTCAGACGGGAGACCCAGTACTTC	CASTSLRRETQYF
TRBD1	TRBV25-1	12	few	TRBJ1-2	TGTGCCAGCAGTTACGGACAGGGCGGCTACACCTTC	CASSYGQGGYTF
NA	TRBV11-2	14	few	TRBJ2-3	TGTGCCAGCAGCTTAGACAGGATTAAAGAGACCCAGTACTTT	CASSLDRIKETQYF
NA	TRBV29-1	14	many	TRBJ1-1	TGCAGCGCTGGGTTGAGGGGAATGAACACTGAAGCTTTCTTT	CSAGLRGMNTEAFF
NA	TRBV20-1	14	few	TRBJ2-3	TGCAGTGCTAGGCCCAGCGGGTTCACAGATACGCAGTATTTT	CSARPSGFTDTQYF
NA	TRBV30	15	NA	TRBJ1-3	TGTGCCTGGAGTGTAACGGGAGTCATAGGAAACACCATATATTTT	CAWSVTGVIGNTIYF
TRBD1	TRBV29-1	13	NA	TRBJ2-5	TGCAGCGGCGGGACAGGGGCTAAAGAGACCCAGTACTTC	CSGGTGAKETQYF
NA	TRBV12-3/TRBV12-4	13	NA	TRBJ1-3	TGTGCCAGCAGAAGAGGCTTTAGGGACACCATATATTTT	CASRRGFRDTIYF
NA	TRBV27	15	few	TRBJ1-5	TGTGCCAGCAGTTTACGGCCGCCCGGCAATCAGCCCCAGCATTTT	CASSLRPPGNQPQHF
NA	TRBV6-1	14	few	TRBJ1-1	TGTGCCAGCAGACAGGGACCCGCAAACACTGAAGCTTTCTTT	CASRQGPANTEAFF
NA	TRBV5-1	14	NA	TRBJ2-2	TGCGCCAGCAGCCCCAACCCGGGAAACGGGGAGCTGTTTTTT	CASSPNPGNGELFF
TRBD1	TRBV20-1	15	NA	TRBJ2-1	TGCAGTGCTAGAGGGGACAGGGAATACTACAATGAGCAGTTCTTC	CSARGDREYYNEQFF
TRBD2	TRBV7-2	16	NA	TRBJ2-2	TGTGCCAGCAGCCGTATAGCGGGAGAGATCACCGGGGAGCTGTTTTTT	CASSRIAGEITGELFF
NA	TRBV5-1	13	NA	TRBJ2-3	TGCGCCAGCAGCTTGAGCCCCAGAGATACGCAGTATTTT	CASSLSPRDTQYF
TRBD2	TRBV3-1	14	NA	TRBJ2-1	TGTGCCAGCAGCCATAGCGGGAGCTTTGGTGAGCAGTTCTTC	CASSHSGSFGEQFF
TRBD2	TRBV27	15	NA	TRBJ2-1	TGTGCCAGTGGAGCGGGATCTCCTCCATGGGATGAGCAGTTCTTC	CASGAGSPPWDEQFF
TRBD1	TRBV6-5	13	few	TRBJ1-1	TGTGCCAGCAGATCCGGGACAGGGACTGAAGCTTTCTTT	CASRSGTGTEAFF
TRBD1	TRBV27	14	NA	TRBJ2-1	TGTGCCAGCAGGGGACAGGAAGTAGCCAATGAGCAGTTCTTC	CASRGQEVANEQFF
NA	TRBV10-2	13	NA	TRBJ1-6	TGCGCCATCGGGGAGGGGGGCAGATCACCCCTCCACTTT	CAIGEGGRSPLHF
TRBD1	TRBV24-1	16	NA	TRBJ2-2	TGTGCCACCAGTGATCGGACAGGGGGAAACACCGGGGAGCTGTTTTTT	CATSDRTGGNTGELFF
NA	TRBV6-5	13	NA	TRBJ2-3	TGTGCCAGCAGCCCAAAATACACAGATACGCAGTATTTT	CASSPKYTDTQYF
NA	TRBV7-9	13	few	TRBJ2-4	TGTGCCAGCAGCTTGACGGCGGAGGGAATTCAGTACTTC	CASSLTAEGIQYF